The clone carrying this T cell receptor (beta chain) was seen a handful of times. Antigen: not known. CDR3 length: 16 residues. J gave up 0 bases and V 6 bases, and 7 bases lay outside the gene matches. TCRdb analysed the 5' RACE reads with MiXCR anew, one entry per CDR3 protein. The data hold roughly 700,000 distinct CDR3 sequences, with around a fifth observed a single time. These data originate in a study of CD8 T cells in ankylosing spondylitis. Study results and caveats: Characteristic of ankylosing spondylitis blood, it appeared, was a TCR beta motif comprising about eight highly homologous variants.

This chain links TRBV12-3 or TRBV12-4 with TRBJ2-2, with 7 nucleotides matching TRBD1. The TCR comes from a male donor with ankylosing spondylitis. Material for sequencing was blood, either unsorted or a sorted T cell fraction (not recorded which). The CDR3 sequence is CASSPTGVTNTGELFF. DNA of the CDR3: TGTGCCAGCAGCCCCACAGGGGTGACGAACACCGGGGAGCTGTTTTTT.